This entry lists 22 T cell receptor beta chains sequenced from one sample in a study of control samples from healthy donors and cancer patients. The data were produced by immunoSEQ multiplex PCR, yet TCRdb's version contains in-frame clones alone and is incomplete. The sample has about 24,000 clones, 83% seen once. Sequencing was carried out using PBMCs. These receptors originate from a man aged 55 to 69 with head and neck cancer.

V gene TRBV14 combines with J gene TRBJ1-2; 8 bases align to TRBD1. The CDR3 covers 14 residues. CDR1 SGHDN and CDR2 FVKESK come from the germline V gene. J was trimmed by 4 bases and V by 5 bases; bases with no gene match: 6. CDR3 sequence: CASSVRDRLYGYTF. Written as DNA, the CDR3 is TGTGCCAGCAGCGTAAGGGACAGGCTCTATGGCTACACCTTC.

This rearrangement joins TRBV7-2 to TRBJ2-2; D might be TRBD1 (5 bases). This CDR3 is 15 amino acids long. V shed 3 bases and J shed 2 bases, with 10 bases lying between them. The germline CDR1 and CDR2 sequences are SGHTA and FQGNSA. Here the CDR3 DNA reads TGTGCCAGCAGCTTTTCCAGGGCTAACACCGGGGAGCTGTTTTTT. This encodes CASSFSRANTGELFF.

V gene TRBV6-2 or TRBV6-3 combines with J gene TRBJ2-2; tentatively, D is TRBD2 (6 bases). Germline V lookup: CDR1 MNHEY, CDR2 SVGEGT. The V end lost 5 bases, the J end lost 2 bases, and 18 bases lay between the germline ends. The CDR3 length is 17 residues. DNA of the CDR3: TGTGCCAGCAGTCCGGAAGAGGCAGGACTAAACACCGGGGAGCTGTTTTTT. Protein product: CASSPEEAGLNTGELFF.

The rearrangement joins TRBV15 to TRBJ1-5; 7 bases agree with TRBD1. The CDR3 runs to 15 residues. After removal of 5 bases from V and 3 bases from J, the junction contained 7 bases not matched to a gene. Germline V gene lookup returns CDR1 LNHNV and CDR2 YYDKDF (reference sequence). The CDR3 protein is CATSPDRALNQPQHF. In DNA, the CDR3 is TGTGCCACCAGCCCAGACAGGGCCCTCAATCAGCCCCAGCATTTT.

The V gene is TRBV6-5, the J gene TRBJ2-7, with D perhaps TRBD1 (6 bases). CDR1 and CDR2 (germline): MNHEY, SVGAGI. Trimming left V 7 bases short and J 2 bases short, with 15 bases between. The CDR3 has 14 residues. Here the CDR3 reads CASIPDRFPYEQYF. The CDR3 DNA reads TGTGCCAGCATCCCAGACAGGTTCCCCTACGAGCAGTACTTC.

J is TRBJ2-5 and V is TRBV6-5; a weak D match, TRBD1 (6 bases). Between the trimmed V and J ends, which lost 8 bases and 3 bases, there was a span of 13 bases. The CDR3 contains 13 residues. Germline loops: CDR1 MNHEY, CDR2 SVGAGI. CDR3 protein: CASRNRAKETQYF. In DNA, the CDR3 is TGTGCCAGCCGAAACAGGGCTAAAGAGACCCAGTACTTC.

The CDR3 is CAMQLWDTGELFF. The CDR3, as DNA: TGTGCCATGCAGCTTTGGGACACCGGGGAGCTGTTTTTT. The chain joins TRBV6-6 to TRBJ2-2, with unresolved D. Trimming cost V 10 bases and J 3 bases, with 12 bases left between them. The CDR3 has 13 residues. In germline, CDR1 is MNHNY, CDR2 SVGAGI (reference sequence).

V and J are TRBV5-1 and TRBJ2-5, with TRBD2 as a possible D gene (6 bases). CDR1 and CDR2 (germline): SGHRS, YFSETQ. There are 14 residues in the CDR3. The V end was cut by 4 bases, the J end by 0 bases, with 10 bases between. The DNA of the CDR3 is TGCGCCAGCAGCCCAACGGGGGACCAAGAGACCCAGTACTTC. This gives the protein CASSPTGDQETQYF.

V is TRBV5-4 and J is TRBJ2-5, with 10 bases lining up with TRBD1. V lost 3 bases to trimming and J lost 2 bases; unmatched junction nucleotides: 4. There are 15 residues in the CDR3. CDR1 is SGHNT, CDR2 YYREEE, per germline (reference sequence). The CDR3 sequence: CASSWTGGWQETQYF. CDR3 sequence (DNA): TGTGCCAGCAGCTGGACAGGGGGTTGGCAAGAGACCCAGTACTTC.

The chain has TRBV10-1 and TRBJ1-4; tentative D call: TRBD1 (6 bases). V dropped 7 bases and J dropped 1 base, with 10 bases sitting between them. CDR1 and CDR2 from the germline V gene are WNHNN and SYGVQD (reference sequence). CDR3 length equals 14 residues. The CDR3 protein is CASKNRETNEKLFF. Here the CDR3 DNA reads TGCGCCAGCAAAAACAGGGAAACTAATGAAAAACTGTTTTTT.

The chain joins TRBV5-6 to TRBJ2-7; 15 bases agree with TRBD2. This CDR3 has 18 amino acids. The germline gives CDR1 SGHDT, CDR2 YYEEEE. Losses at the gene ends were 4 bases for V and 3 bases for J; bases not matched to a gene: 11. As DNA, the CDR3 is TGTGCCAGCAGCCCCGGGACTAGCGGGAGGAGGGGGGACTACGAGCAGTACTTC. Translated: CASSPGTSGRRGDYEQYF.

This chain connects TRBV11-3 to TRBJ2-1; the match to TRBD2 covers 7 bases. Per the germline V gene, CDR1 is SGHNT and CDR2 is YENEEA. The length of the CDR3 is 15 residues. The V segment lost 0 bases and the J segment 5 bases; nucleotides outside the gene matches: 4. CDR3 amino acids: CASSLEAGPNNEQFF. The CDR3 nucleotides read TGTGCCAGCAGCTTAGAAGCGGGGCCTAACAATGAGCAGTTCTTC.

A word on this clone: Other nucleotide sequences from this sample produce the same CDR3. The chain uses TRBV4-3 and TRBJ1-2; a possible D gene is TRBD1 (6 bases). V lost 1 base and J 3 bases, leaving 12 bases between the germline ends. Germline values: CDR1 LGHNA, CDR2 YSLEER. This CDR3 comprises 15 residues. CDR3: CASSQALQGDYGYTF. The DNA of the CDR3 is TGCGCCAGCAGCCAAGCCTTACAGGGCGACTATGGCTACACCTTC.

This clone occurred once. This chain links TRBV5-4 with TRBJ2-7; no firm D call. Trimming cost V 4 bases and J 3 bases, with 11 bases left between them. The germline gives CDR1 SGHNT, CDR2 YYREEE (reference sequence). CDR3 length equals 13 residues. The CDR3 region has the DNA TGTGCCAGCAGCGACCAGGACCACTACGAGCAGTACTTC. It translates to CASSDQDHYEQYF.

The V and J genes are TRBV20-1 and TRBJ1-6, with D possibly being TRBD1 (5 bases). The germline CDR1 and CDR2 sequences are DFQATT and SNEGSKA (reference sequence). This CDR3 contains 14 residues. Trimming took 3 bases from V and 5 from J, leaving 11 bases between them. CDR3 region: CSASTGDHNSPLHF. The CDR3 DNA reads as TGCAGTGCTAGTACGGGGGACCATAATTCACCCCTCCACTTT.

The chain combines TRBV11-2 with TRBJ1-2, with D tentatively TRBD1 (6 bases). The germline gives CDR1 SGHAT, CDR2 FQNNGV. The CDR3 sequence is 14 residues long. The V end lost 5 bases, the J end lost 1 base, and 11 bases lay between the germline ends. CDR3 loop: CASSPGGGNYGYTF. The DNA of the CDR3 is TGTGCCAGCAGCCCCGGAGGGGGTAACTATGGCTACACCTTC.

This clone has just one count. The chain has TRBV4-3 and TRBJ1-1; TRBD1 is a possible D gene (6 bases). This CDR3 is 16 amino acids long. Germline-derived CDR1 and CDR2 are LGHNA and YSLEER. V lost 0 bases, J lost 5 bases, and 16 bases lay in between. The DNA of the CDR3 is TGCGCCAGCAGCCAAGATAGGCAGGGGCTGGGAACTGAAGCTTTCTTT. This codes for CASSQDRQGLGTEAFF.

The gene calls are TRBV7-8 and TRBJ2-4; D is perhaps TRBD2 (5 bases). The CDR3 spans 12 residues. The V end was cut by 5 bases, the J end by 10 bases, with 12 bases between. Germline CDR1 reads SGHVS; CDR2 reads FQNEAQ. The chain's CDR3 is CASSAHEGIQYF. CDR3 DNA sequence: TGTGCCAGCAGCGCACACGAGGGAATTCAGTACTTC.

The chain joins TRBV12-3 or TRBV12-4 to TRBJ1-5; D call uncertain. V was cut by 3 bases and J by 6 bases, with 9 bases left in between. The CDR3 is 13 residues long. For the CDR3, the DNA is TGTGCCAGCAGTTTGTCCGTATCTCAGCCCCAGCATTTT. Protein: CASSLSVSQPQHF.

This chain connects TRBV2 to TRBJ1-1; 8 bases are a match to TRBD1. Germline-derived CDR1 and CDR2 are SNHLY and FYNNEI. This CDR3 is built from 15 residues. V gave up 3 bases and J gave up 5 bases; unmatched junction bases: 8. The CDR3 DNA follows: TGTGCCAGCAGTGAGCAGGGGGCACGTTTGACTGAAGCTTTCTTT. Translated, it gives CASSEQGARLTEAFF.

The CDR3 loop is CASSLELPYEQYF. CDR3 nucleotides: TGTGCCAGCAGCTTGGAGTTGCCCTACGAGCAGTACTTC. The gene calls are TRBV5-5 and TRBJ2-7; D uncertain. Trimming took off 0 bases at V and 2 bases at J, with 6 bases between the two ends. CDR3 length: 13 amino acids. Germline V lookup: CDR1 SGHKS, CDR2 YYEKEE (reference sequence).

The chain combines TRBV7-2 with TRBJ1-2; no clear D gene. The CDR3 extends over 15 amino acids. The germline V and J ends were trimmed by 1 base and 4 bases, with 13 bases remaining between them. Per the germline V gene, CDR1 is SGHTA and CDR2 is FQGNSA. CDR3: CASSLGGSSFYGYTF. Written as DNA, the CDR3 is TGTGCCAGCAGCTTAGGCGGGAGCAGCTTCTATGGCTACACCTTC. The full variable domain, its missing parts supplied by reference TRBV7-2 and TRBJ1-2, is GAGVSQSPSNKVTEKGKDVELRCDPISGHTALYWYRQSLGQGLEFLIYFQGNSAPDKSGLPSDRFSAERTGGSVSTLTIQRTQQEDSAVYLCASSLGGSSFYGYTFGSGTRLTVV.